These T cell receptor beta chains were read from a single sample in a study of long-term antiretroviral therapy in people with HIV. Clones were sequenced by immunoSEQ multiplex PCR, and TCRdb holds only the in-frame ones, with some missing. Of about 33,000 clones in the sample, around 78% were seen once. The sequences come from unsorted PBMCs, collected 3.1 years after starting antiretroviral therapy. The receptor set was obtained from a woman aged 45 to 65 with HIV. The CDR3 runs from the conserved cysteine through the conserved F or W.

cdr3_aa	j_call	v_call
CASSISGGSNTGELFF	TRBJ2-2	TRBV19
CASSPSGARGDTQYF	TRBJ2-3	TRBV7-6
CASSESDNQPQHF	TRBJ1-5	TRBV10-2
CASAWGAAVLNQPQHF	TRBJ1-5	TRBV19
CASSPARDRGAEAFF	TRBJ1-1	TRBV5-1
CAWRAARSSYNEQFF	TRBJ2-1	TRBV30
CATVQSYGYTF	TRBJ1-2	TRBV28
CASSAEGVGTEAFF	TRBJ1-1	TRBV27
CASSDLQETQYF	TRBJ2-5	TRBV2
CASSPGLGLTDTQYF	TRBJ2-3	TRBV5-4
CASSLELRISGYEQYF	TRBJ2-7	TRBV5-1
CASSFDGSNQPQHF	TRBJ1-5	TRBV7-2
CASSIRDLNTQYF	TRBJ2-3	TRBV11-2
CASSERTGGYTEAFF	TRBJ1-1	TRBV7-9
CASRPFIMNTEAFF	TRBJ1-1	TRBV2
CAWSPRGGTYTYEQYF	TRBJ2-7	TRBV30
CASSLVGSNQPQHF	TRBJ1-5	TRBV27
CASSSGTGGFSYNEQFF	TRBJ2-1	TRBV11-1
CASSPEQGVTYEQYF	TRBJ2-7	TRBV5-8
CASGAGGRTNAQYF	TRBJ2-3	TRBV13
CAWSNSNTGELFF	TRBJ2-2	TRBV30
CASSQTGFGTDTQYF	TRBJ2-3	TRBV10-2
CASSLVSGSSGNTIYF	TRBJ1-3	TRBV5-1
CASSVVRRGFWDPGELFF	TRBJ2-2	TRBV9
CASSQDTETQYF	TRBJ2-5	TRBV4-1
CASSSGTAWDQETQYF	TRBJ2-5	TRBV11-2
CASSRAGGYTDTQYF	TRBJ2-3	TRBV7-9
CASSLGTVATNEKLFF	TRBJ1-4	TRBV7-9